This T cell receptor beta chain was obtained from a study of patients and donors after allogeneic stem cell transplantation. Each CDR3 protein gets one entry after TCRdb re-called the RT-PCR reads with MiXCR. Here the sample spans 920,000 or so distinct CDR3 sequences, roughly 18% being singletons. The sample consisted of blood, either unsorted or a sorted T cell fraction (not recorded which). This sequence originates from a human donor who was either an allogeneic HSCT recipient or a stem cell or donor lymphocyte infusion donor (not recorded which). It is not recorded whose cells these are; they may come from a transplant donor.

The CDR3 loop is CASSQALASPQYF. The CDR3 DNA reads as TGTGCCAGCAGCCAGGCCCTAGCGAGCCCGCAGTATTTT. The V and J genes are TRBV3-1 and TRBJ2-3, with D possibly being TRBD2 (6 bases). The V gene lost 3 bases and the J gene lost 10 bases, with 14 bases spanning the gap. Germline V lookup: CDR1 LGHDT, CDR2 YNNKEL (reference sequence). CDR3 length equals 13 residues.